Listed below are T cell receptor beta chains from one sample, sequenced in a study of blood T cell repertoires in COVID-19. The repertoire was sequenced with immunoSEQ multiplex PCR; TCRdb's copy has only in-frame clones and lacks some. The repertoire holds about 99,000 clones, with over 85% as singletons. The sample was peripheral blood. Receptor source: a woman older than 75 in a cohort sampled during active COVID-19. Both conserved end residues are part of each CDR3. The D gene is left open where the match is weak. Size is omitted from some rows. Given values are once, few, many or a class for expanded clones.

CDR3,DNA,V,J,size,D
CASSQALGEQFF,TGCGCCAGCAGCCAAGCACTAGGTGAGCAGTTCTTC,TRBV4-1,TRBJ2-1,-,-
CASSYSGGASGELFF,TGTGCCAGCAGTTACTCAGGGGGCGCTTCCGGGGAGCTGTTTTTT,TRBV28,TRBJ2-2,-,TRBD1
CATSRSGGLTSAFHEQFF,TGTGCCACCAGCAGATCCGGAGGCCTCACTTCGGCGTTCCATGAGCAGTTCTTC,TRBV15,TRBJ2-1,-,-
CASSYGPQVRNEQFF,TGTGCCAGCAGTTACGGGCCCCAGGTACGCAATGAGCAGTTCTTC,TRBV6-5,TRBJ2-1,-,-
CASSPHGTGVEYEQYF,TGCGCCAGCAGCCCCCACGGGACAGGGGTTGAATACGAGCAGTACTTC,TRBV4-1,TRBJ2-7,-,TRBD1
CASRSQGGSSYNEQFF,TGTGCCAGTAGGTCACAGGGGGGGAGCTCCTACAATGAGCAGTTCTTC,TRBV19,TRBJ2-1,-,-
CASSLGVMNTEAFF,TGTGCCAGCAGCTTAGGAGTCATGAACACTGAAGCTTTCTTT,TRBV7-3,TRBJ1-1,-,-
CASSVAGRAFEQFF,TGTGCCAGCAGCGTAGCCGGGAGGGCCTTTGAGCAGTTCTTC,TRBV9,TRBJ2-1,-,TRBD2
CASRALDRGNSPLHF,TGTGCCAGCAGGGCCCTCGACAGGGGCAATTCACCCCTCCACTTT,TRBV2,TRBJ1-6,-,TRBD1
CASSFGTTSYEQYF,TGCGCCAGCAGCTTCGGGACTACCTCCTACGAGCAGTACTTC,TRBV5-1,TRBJ2-7,-,TRBD2
CASSAGPGVMNTEAFF,TGTGCCAGCAGCGCCGGCCCGGGAGTCATGAACACTGAAGCTTTCTTT,TRBV9,TRBJ1-1,-,-
CATSDRDRGPPGGEVEFEAFF,TGTGCCACCAGTGATCGGGACAGGGGGCCGCCGGGGGGCGAGGTAGAGTTCGAAGCTTTCTTT,TRBV24-1,TRBJ1-1,-,TRBD1
CATTGRGDEQYF,TGTGCCACGACGGGGCGGGGCGACGAGCAGTACTTC,TRBV19,TRBJ2-7,-,-
CASSPGTGSYEQYF,TGTGCCAGCAGCCCAGGGACAGGCTCCTACGAGCAGTACTTC,TRBV4-2,TRBJ2-7,-,TRBD1
CASREEFQPQHF,TGTGCCAGCAGGGAGGAGTTTCAGCCCCAGCATTTT,TRBV2,TRBJ1-5,-,-
CASSQDPHSNQPQHF,TGTGCCAGCAGCCAAGATCCACATAGCAATCAGCCCCAGCATTTT,TRBV3-1/TRBV3-2,TRBJ1-5,-,-
CASSLAGADTGELFF,TGTGCCAGCAGCTTGGCAGGGGCGGACACCGGGGAGCTGTTTTTT,TRBV7-3,TRBJ2-2,once,-
CASRRGINTQYF,TGTGCCAGCAGGAGGGGGATAAATACGCAGTATTTT,TRBV6-5,TRBJ2-3,-,-
CASSYASGAFNEQFF,TGTGCCAGCAGTTACGCTAGCGGGGCTTTCAATGAGCAGTTCTTC,TRBV6-6,TRBJ2-1,-,TRBD2
CASSAPDRGNVVTEAFF,TGTGCCAGCAGCGCCCCGGACAGGGGGAACGTCGTGACTGAAGCTTTCTTT,TRBV7-9,TRBJ1-1,-,TRBD1
CASSLVGGGTETQYF,TGCGCCAGCAGCTTGGTGGGAGGGGGAACAGAGACCCAGTACTTC,TRBV5-1,TRBJ2-5,-,-
CASSEMGRGGINSPLHF,TGTGCCAGCAGTGAAATGGGGAGAGGCGGTATTAATTCACCCCTCCACTTT,TRBV2,TRBJ1-6,once,-
CASSQVLQAYSNQPQHF,TGTGCCAGCAGCCAAGTTCTACAGGCTTATAGCAATCAGCCCCAGCATTTT,TRBV3-1/TRBV3-2,TRBJ1-5,-,-
CATLRGQGVRNQPQHF,TGTGCAACCCTTAGGGGACAGGGAGTAAGGAATCAGCCCCAGCATTTT,TRBV24-1,TRBJ1-5,-,TRBD1
CASSKGRQGRAGELFF,TGTGCCAGTAGCAAGGGGAGACAGGGGCGGGCCGGGGAGCTGTTTTTT,TRBV19,TRBJ2-2,-,TRBD1
CASSWDRTNEQFF,TGTGCCAGCAGTTGGGACAGAACCAATGAGCAGTTCTTC,TRBV28,TRBJ2-1,-,TRBD1
CASSPQAGGNTGELFF,TGTGCCAGCAGCCCTCAAGCGGGGGGAAACACCGGGGAGCTGTTTTTT,TRBV9,TRBJ2-2,-,TRBD2